One and the same sample provided the 20 T cell receptor beta chains below, sequenced in a study of cytomegalovirus exposure and HLA in healthy donors. Produced via immunoSEQ multiplex PCR; TCRdb's table is partial and in-frame only. The sample lists a few hundred thousand clones, approximately 90% occurring once. Input material: PBMCs. The receptor set was obtained from a woman younger than 30 in good health and CMV-seronegative.

The V call is TRBV15, the J call TRBJ2-3; tentatively, D is TRBD2 (5 bases). The CDR3 is 18 amino acids. Germline CDR1 reads LNHNV; CDR2 reads YYDKDF (reference sequence). Trimming cost V 3 bases and J 2 bases, with 21 bases left between them. CDR3 nucleotide sequence: TGTGCCACCAGCAGTCCCACAGCGGCGCCGTCAACCACAGATACGCAGTATTTT. It yields the protein CATSSPTAAPSTTDTQYF.

To note about this clone: At one end the junction does not follow the germline gene, possibly because of a read error. The V gene is TRBV10-1, the J gene TRBJ2-3, with 8 bases aligning to TRBD2. The CDR3 extends over 14 amino acids. Germline values: CDR1 WNHNN, CDR2 SYGVQD (reference sequence). DNA for the CDR3: TGCGCCAGCAGTGAGTCCCCCAGCGGGGGTACGCTGTATTTT. The encoded protein is CASSESPSGGTLYF.

This clone was detected only once. The V gene is TRBV6-5, the J gene TRBJ1-4, with D possibly being TRBD1 (5 bases). V lost 5 bases, J lost 7 bases, and 14 bases lay in between. The CDR3 sequence is 14 residues long. Germline CDR1 and CDR2: MNHEY and SVGAGI. In DNA, the CDR3 is TGTGCCAGCAGTCCGCGGGGCATGGGTGAAAAACTGTTTTTT. Protein sequence: CASSPRGMGEKLFF.

The chain uses TRBV28 and TRBJ1-2; 10 bases are shared with TRBD1. The germline V gene has CDR1 MDHEN and CDR2 SYDVKM. Unmatched junction bases numbered 3, after V lost 3 bases and J lost 8 bases. This CDR3 region has 13 residues. CDR3 sequence (DNA): TGTGCCAGCAGTTTCGGACAGGGGGACGGCTACACCTTC. It yields the protein CASSFGQGDGYTF.

V gene TRBV19 combines with J gene TRBJ2-3; TRBD2 might be the D (6 bases). The germline CDR1 and CDR2 sequences are LNHDA and SQIVND (reference sequence). Trimming took 11 bases from V and 2 from J, leaving 23 bases between them. The CDR3 is made up of 16 amino acids. The chain's CDR3 is CASSEGASSATDTQYF. The CDR3 DNA reads TGTGCCTCTAGCGAGGGAGCTAGCAGTGCCACAGATACGCAGTATTTT.

This rearrangement joins TRBV2 to TRBJ2-3; 13 bases are shared with TRBD2. CDR3 length: 22 residues. CDR1 and CDR2 from the germline V gene are SNHLY and FYNNEI. Losses at the gene ends were 4 bases for V and 2 bases for J; bases not matched to a gene: 21. This CDR3 reads CASSARTLSVGTSGIPTDTQYF. In DNA form, the CDR3 reads TGTGCCAGCAGTGCCAGAACACTTTCGGTTGGGACTAGCGGGATTCCCACAGATACGCAGTATTTT.

The rearrangement uses TRBV18 and TRBJ1-2; D not certain. CDR1 and CDR2 from the germline V gene are KGHSH and LQKENI. The ends were cut back, 3 bases at V and 4 bases at J, with 15 bases in the middle. The CDR3 covers 15 residues. Written as DNA, the CDR3 is TGTGCCAGCTCACCTGGCCTGGCAGGAGGCTATGGCTACACCTTC. Its protein is CASSPGLAGGYGYTF.

This chain connects TRBV9 to TRBJ1-2; a possible D gene is TRBD1 (5 bases). The V end lost 0 bases, the J end lost 2 bases, and 5 bases lay between the germline ends. CDR3 length: 13 amino acids. Germline V lookup: CDR1 SGDLS, CDR2 YYNGEE. CDR3 sequence: CASSVDRNYGYTF. The CDR3 nucleotides read TGTGCCAGCAGCGTAGACAGGAACTATGGCTACACCTTC.

This chain joins TRBV7-9 and TRBJ1-1; TRBD1 is a possible D gene (5 bases). The CDR3 loop spans 15 amino acids. Germline-derived CDR1 and CDR2 are SEHNR and FQNEAQ (reference sequence). V was shortened by 1 base and J by 3 bases, with 12 bases between the two germline ends. This CDR3 is CASSLGQLLDTEAFF. CDR3 in DNA: TGTGCCAGCAGCTTAGGACAGCTTTTGGACACTGAAGCTTTCTTT. Using reference TRBV7-9 and TRBJ1-1 for the parts outside the CDR3, the full variable domain is DTGVSQNPRHKITKRGQNVTFRCDPISEHNRLYWYRQTLGQGPEFLTYFQNEAQLEKSRLLSDRFSAERPKGSFSTLEIQRTEQGDSAMYLCASSLGQLLDTEAFFGQGTRLTVV.

The chain employs TRBV28 and TRBJ2-1, with D tentatively TRBD1 (5 bases). The germline CDR1 and CDR2 sequences are MDHEN and SYDVKM. Trimming pared 1 base from V and 6 bases from J, leaving 10 bases between. This CDR3 contains 14 residues. The DNA for the CDR3 is TGTGCCAGCAGTTTATTGTCAGGGCCCAATGAGCAGTTCTTC. Protein product: CASSLLSGPNEQFF.

The V and J genes are TRBV27 and TRBJ1-1, with D possibly TRBD1 on 6 matching bases. With 3 bases removed from V and 7 bases from J, the gap between germline ends came to 12 bases. Germline V gene data show CDR1 as MNHEY and CDR2 as SMNVEV (reference sequence). The CDR3 sequence is 13 residues long. CDR3 loop: CASSFSGVGEAFF. CDR3 in DNA: TGTGCCAGCAGTTTTTCAGGGGTTGGTGAAGCTTTCTTT.

The J gene is TRBJ2-6, the V gene TRBV19; 7 nucleotides line up with TRBD2. The J segment lost 2 bases and the V segment lost 6 bases, leaving 7 bases of the junction unmatched. Per germline, CDR1 LNHDA and CDR2 SQIVND (reference sequence). This CDR3 spans 16 amino acids. The CDR3: CASSNLRGAGANVLTF. In DNA form, the CDR3 reads TGTGCCAGTAGCAATCTACGGGGGGCTGGGGCCAACGTCCTGACTTTC.

The J gene is TRBJ1-1, the V gene TRBV7-9, with D hard to call. Per the germline V gene, CDR1 is SEHNR and CDR2 is FQNEAQ (reference sequence). CDR3 length equals 13 residues. Trimming took 1 base from V and 7 from J, leaving 10 bases between them. In nucleotides, the CDR3 is TGTGCCAGCAGCTTAGGGAGGGCCCTTGAAGCTTTCTTT. This gives the protein CASSLGRALEAFF.

This chain uses TRBV6-1 with TRBJ1-3; 7 positions match TRBD1. The germline V gene has CDR1 MNHNS and CDR2 SASEGT. The V segment lost 4 bases and the J segment 0 bases; nucleotides outside the gene matches: 12. The CDR3 covers 18 residues. CDR3 loop: CASSGPGQSSFSGNTIYF. The DNA for the CDR3 is TGTGCCAGCAGTGGCCCGGGACAGAGTTCCTTCTCTGGAAACACCATATATTTT.

J is TRBJ1-2 and V is TRBV9; D is undetermined. V was shortened by 2 bases and J by 1 base, with 6 bases between the two germline ends. The germline V gene has CDR1 SGDLS and CDR2 YYNGEE. This CDR3 has 13 residues. The CDR3 loop is CASSVGDNYGYTF. For the CDR3, the DNA is TGTGCCAGCAGCGTTGGAGATAACTATGGCTACACCTTC.

This clone was seen a single time. The chain recombines TRBV29-1 with TRBJ1-2; tentative D call: TRBD1 (5 bases). The CDR3 contains 13 residues. The V end was cut by 7 bases, the J end by 3 bases, with 15 bases between. Per germline, CDR1 SQVTM and CDR2 ANQGSEA. The CDR3 reads CSAFSQADYGYTF. Here the CDR3 DNA reads TGCAGCGCCTTCTCACAGGCGGACTATGGCTACACCTTC.

This clone was found once. The chain employs TRBV18 and TRBJ2-1, with a possible D match to TRBD2 (7 bases). This CDR3 is 14 amino acids long. The germline V and J ends were trimmed by 5 bases and 6 bases, with 14 bases remaining between them. CDR1 is KGHSH and CDR2 is LQKENI in the germline V gene. The CDR3 sequence is CASSEGGPLNEQFF. CDR3 nucleotides: TGTGCCAGCTCAGAGGGGGGGCCACTCAATGAGCAGTTCTTC.

The genes are TRBV30 and TRBJ2-5, with a weak D call TRBD2 (5 bases). The CDR3 loop spans 13 amino acids. Trimming pared 4 bases from V and 5 bases from J, leaving 14 bases between. From germline, CDR1 is GTSNPN and CDR2 SVGIG (reference sequence). The CDR3 loop reads CAWIRDPGETQYF. The DNA of the CDR3 is TGTGCCTGGATCCGGGATCCGGGGGAGACCCAGTACTTC.

CDR3 in DNA: TGCGCCAGCAGTGGCAGGCCTAATCAGCCCCAGCATTTT. It translates to CASSGRPNQPQHF. This sequence joins TRBV10-2 and TRBJ1-5; no definite D call. This CDR3 is built from 13 residues. Trimming took off 4 bases at V and 4 bases at J, with 8 bases between the two ends. Germline CDR1 WSHSY, CDR2 SAAADI.

The rearrangement links TRBV5-1 to TRBJ2-1; D is uncertain. Germline values: CDR1 SGHRS, CDR2 YFSETQ. V was trimmed by 1 base and J by 7 bases, leaving 9 bases between them. The CDR3 length is 13 residues. CDR3 loop: CASSLTGFNEQFF. As DNA, the CDR3 is TGCGCCAGCAGCTTGACCGGGTTTAATGAGCAGTTCTTC.